The next 3 T cell receptor beta chains were all read from a single sample in a study of blood T cell repertoires in COVID-19. Profiling relied on immunoSEQ multiplex PCR, and the TCRdb table lists in-frame clones only, not all of them. The table records a few hundred thousand clones, 85% of them present only once. Sequences were obtained from peripheral blood. The receptors here all came from a woman younger than 30 with acute or convalescent COVID-19.

The chain joins TRBV7-3 to TRBJ2-2, with unresolved D. The germline V gene encodes CDR1 SGHTA and CDR2 FQGTGA. V was trimmed by 5 bases and J by 5 bases, leaving 21 bases between them. The CDR3 spans 17 residues. DNA of the CDR3: TGTGCCAGCAGCCCATCCACACCGGAGACTGATACCGGGGAGCTGTTTTTT. The encoded protein is CASSPSTPETDTGELFF.

The chain couples TRBV28 to TRBJ2-5, with 8 bases fitting TRBD1. Per germline, CDR1 MDHEN and CDR2 SYDVKM. V was clipped by 6 bases and J by 2 bases; unmatched bases: 14. The CDR3 contains 17 residues. The CDR3 DNA is TGTGCCAGCAGCCAGAGCCGACAGGGGCGCCATCAAGAGACCCAGTACTTC. As protein: CASSQSRQGRHQETQYF.

This chain uses TRBV7-2 with TRBJ2-2, with a weak D call TRBD2 (6 bases). CDR3 length equals 12 residues. V gave up 5 bases and J gave up 6 bases, with 7 bases separating them. CDR1 SGHTA and CDR2 FQGNSA come from the germline V gene. The CDR3 region has the DNA TGTGCCAGCAGCGCGGGACCCGGGGAGCTGTTTTTT. Encoded protein: CASSAGPGELFF.